This entry is about one T cell receptor beta chain. Its antigen is currently not known. No base quality information exists; no much larger clone differs at one position. TCRbeta CDR3 regions were amplified from genomic DNA by means of the immunoSEQ Assay, a bias-controlled multiplex PCR. In the source study's methods: The number of nucleated cells in each sample was estimated from the amplification of reference gene primers within the assay. Sequence reads were collapsed and filtered to measure the absolute abundance of every unique TCRbeta CDR3 rearrangement. For each sample, productive Simpson clonality was calculated by taking the square root of Simpson's diversity index across productive rearrangements. The table was pulled from immuneACCESS by TCRdb, which kept in-frame rearrangements only. Such tables lose some clones; where checked, under half of the loss comes from unresolved V genes, and the rest has no known cause. V and J calls and clone size are as listed in that table; D and trimming were resolved from the DNA. In all, the sample holds more than 110,000 clones, and 79% of those were seen once. The ten most abundant clones make up around 4% of the sample.

Each collaborating institution followed its own protocols to collect whole blood in K2EDTA tubes. Collaborator samples were shipped for TCRbeta analysis as frozen whole blood, isolated PBMCs, or DNA extracted from either sample type. These data belong to a study of blood T cell repertoires in COVID-19 (dated by TCRdb to 2020 to 2022). A note on the overall study: Samples covering the acute and convalescent phases of COVID-19 were provided by collaborators in the United States, Italy and Spain. The material from the prospective study consisted of cDNA or gDNA derived from T cells, B-cell-depleted T cells, or PBMCs. Subjects who had been exposed to COVID-19, were actively infected with it, or had recovered from it provided the deeply sampled blood TCRbeta repertoires that made up the dataset. The repertoires were released in a freely available public database intended as a resource for research on the immune response to SARS-CoV-2. Samples came from the ongoing ImmuneRACE study (first 160 participants) plus 1,254 subjects from 6 global collaborators. A de-identified subject ID, COVID-19 status, age in years and sex were almost always included in the sample metadata. Where available, HLA class I and class II types were taken from metadata supplied by the sample provider and were not determined by assay-based typing.

The CDR3 contains 17 residues, cysteine and phenylalanine counted. Only the CDR3 part of the read is kept: 51 bases, read in frame from the first base. Clipping removes 1 base from V and 8 bases from J, with 7 as the unmatched junction base count. The CDR1 and CDR2 encoded by the germline V gene are MGHRA and YSYEKL. What the authors observed across the whole study: The amount of clinical and demographic metadata varied by source and participant and was provided uncurated.

The rearrangement combines TRBV4-1 with TRBJ1-6; 11 nucleotides in the junction match TRBD1. The material sequenced was peripheral blood. This clonotype originated in a man between 60 and 75 years old with acute or convalescent COVID-19. The CDR3: CASSQGTGGSAHSPLHF. The DNA sequence is given as TGCGCCAGCAGCCAAGGGACAGGGGGCTCGGCTCATTCACCCCTCCACTTT.